Following are 21 T cell receptor beta chains from one sample sequenced in a study of control samples from healthy donors and cancer patients. Sequencing used immunoSEQ multiplex PCR; TCRdb keeps in-frame clones, though not all of them. This sample carries some 130,000 clones, 80% to 95% of them seen once, and the ten largest clones take approximately 10%. Sequences were obtained from blood. These receptors were obtained from a young man in good health.

The chain joins TRBV29-1 to TRBJ1-2; TRBD1 aligns across 9 bases. Germline V gene lookup returns CDR1 SQVTM and CDR2 ANQGSEA. This CDR3 region has 13 residues. After removal of 2 bases from V and 5 bases from J, the junction contained 3 bases not matched to a gene. In nucleotides, the CDR3 is TGCAGCGTTGAAACAGGGGGCGCTTATGGCTACACCTTC. Translated: CSVETGGAYGYTF.

The rearrangement links TRBV2 to TRBJ1-2; D uncertain. V was shortened by 7 bases and J by 7 bases, with 28 bases between the two germline ends. Germline loops: CDR1 SNHLY, CDR2 FYNNEI. This CDR3 contains 17 residues. Written as DNA, the CDR3 is TGTGCCAGCAATAACGCGGACCCTTCTAAGATAAGGTTTGGCTACACCTTC. It encodes CASNNADPSKIRFGYTF.

V gene TRBV18 combines with J gene TRBJ1-4; D gene ambiguous. The CDR3 spans 13 residues. V dropped 3 bases and J dropped 5 bases, with 7 bases sitting between them. The germline CDR1 and CDR2 sequences are KGHSH and LQKENI. The CDR3 bases are TGTGCCAGCTCACCTACGGGCAATGAAAAACTGTTTTTT. Amino acids: CASSPTGNEKLFF.

Concerning this clone itself: One junction end disagrees with the germline gene, perhaps due to a read error. The V gene is TRBV7-7, the J gene TRBJ2-2; 13 positions agree with TRBD2. The CDR3 loop spans 16 amino acids. Germline V gene data show CDR1 as SSHAT and CDR2 as FNYEAQ (reference sequence). The CDR3 loop reads CASSRLAGGRTGELFF. In DNA form, the CDR3 reads TGTGCTAGCAGCAGACTAGCGGGAGGAAGGACCGGGGAGCTGTTTTTT.

J is TRBJ1-1 and V is TRBV6-4, with D tentatively TRBD1 (6 bases). Trimming removed 6 bases from V and 0 bases from J, with 8 bases in between. The CDR3 is 13 amino acids. Germline lookup yields CDR1 MRHNA and CDR2 SNTAGT. DNA of the CDR3: TGTGCCAGCAGACAGGGCGTGAACACTGAAGCTTTCTTT. Its protein product is CASRQGVNTEAFF.

The chain recombines TRBV7-9 with TRBJ1-2, with unresolved D. The CDR3 runs 11 residues. Germline loops: CDR1 SEHNR, CDR2 FQNEAQ (reference sequence). Trimming cost V 8 bases and J 6 bases, with 10 bases left between them. CDR3 bases: TGTGCCAGCCAGGTCCGGGATGGCTACACCTTC. Translating it yields CASQVRDGYTF. The full variable domain, completed using reference TRBV7-9 and TRBJ1-2, is DTGVSQNPRHKITKRGQNVTFRCDPISEHNRLYWYRQTLGQGPEFLTYFQNEAQLEKSRLLSDRFSAERPKGSFSTLEIQRTEQGDSAMYLCASQVRDGYTFGSGTRLTVV.

The chain uses TRBV30 and TRBJ1-1; tentative D call: TRBD1 (6 bases). CDR3 length: 17 residues. CDR1 GTSNPN and CDR2 SVGIG come from the germline V gene (reference sequence). Trimming took 3 bases from V and 10 from J, leaving 30 bases between them. CDR3 loop: CAWRRAGQGWGSYRAFF. The DNA for the CDR3 is TGTGCCTGGAGACGAGCGGGGCAGGGGTGGGGATCCTATAGAGCTTTCTTT.

This chain uses TRBV14 with TRBJ2-2; D is perhaps TRBD1 (5 bases). Germline lookup yields CDR1 SGHDN and CDR2 FVKESK. The CDR3 has 14 residues. Trimming stripped 0 bases from V and 6 bases from J, with 8 bases between. The CDR3 reads CASSQEFRAGELFF. CDR3 bases: TGTGCCAGCAGCCAAGAATTCAGGGCCGGGGAGCTGTTTTTT.

The chain recombines TRBV20-1 with TRBJ1-4; D not certain. Germline V gene sequence: CDR1 DFQATT, CDR2 SNEGSKA (reference sequence). This CDR3 is built from 11 residues. Trimming left V 0 bases short and J 13 bases short, with 9 bases between. DNA for the CDR3: TGCAGTGCTAGAGAAAACTACGGACTGTTTTTT. Its protein is CSARENYGLFF.

J is TRBJ2-7 and V is TRBV18, with D possibly matching TRBD1 (6 bases). Germline V gene sequence: CDR1 KGHSH, CDR2 LQKENI. V lost 6 bases, J lost 3 bases, and 18 bases lay in between. The CDR3 spans 15 residues. The CDR3 DNA is TGTGCCAGCTCCCTTTCGGTAGGGGGAGACTACGAGCAGTACTTC. It yields the protein CASSLSVGGDYEQYF.

V is TRBV2 and J is TRBJ2-7; 13 nucleotides line up with TRBD2. V lost 5 bases, J lost 4 bases, and 8 bases stayed unmatched. Germline V CDR1 and CDR2: SNHLY, FYNNEI. The CDR3 contains 16 residues. Here the CDR3 reads CASSRPGLAGMYEQYF. The CDR3 bases are TGTGCCAGCAGTCGCCCGGGACTAGCGGGAATGTACGAGCAGTACTTC.

This rearrangement joins TRBV30 to TRBJ1-3; D is unresolved. Germline assignment: CDR1 GTSNPN and CDR2 SVGIG (reference sequence). The CDR3 is made up of 14 amino acids. V gave up 3 bases and J gave up 0 bases, with 9 bases separating them. CDR3 in DNA: TGTGCCTGGAGATCGTTGTCCTCTGGAAACACCATATATTTT. As protein: CAWRSLSSGNTIYF. The variable domain in full, completed from reference TRBV30 and TRBJ1-3, reads SQTIHQWPATLVQPVGSPLSLECTVEGTSNPNLYWYRQAAGRGLQLLFYSVGIGQISSEVPQNLSASRPQDRQFILSSKKLLLSDSGFYLCAWRSLSSGNTIYFGEGSWLTVV.

J is TRBJ1-1 and V is TRBV6-5; TRBD1 agrees at 11 bases. CDR3 size: 14 residues. V lost 5 bases, J lost 11 bases, and 10 bases stayed unmatched. The V gene's germline CDR1 is MNHEY and CDR2 SVGAGI. The CDR3 spells CASSRTGGAVRAFF. CDR3 coding DNA: TGTGCCAGCAGTCGGACAGGGGGCGCCGTGAGGGCTTTCTTT.

This CDR3 is CASSAGLKQFF. As DNA, the CDR3 is TGTGCCAGCAGCGCAGGACTGAAACAGTTCTTC. The chain uses TRBV9 and TRBJ2-1, with D possibly being TRBD2 (5 bases). V lost 3 bases to trimming and J lost 13 bases, with 11 bases between them. This CDR3 comprises 11 residues. CDR1 and CDR2 (germline): SGDLS, YYNGEE.

The rearrangement links TRBV2 to TRBJ1-2; 7 bases match TRBD1. The ends lost 7 bases at V and 0 bases at J; junction bases unmatched: 2. The V gene's germline CDR1 is SNHLY and CDR2 FYNNEI. The CDR3 spans 13 residues. The CDR3 nucleotides read TGTGCCAGCATGGGACAGACTAACTATGGCTACACCTTC. It encodes CASMGQTNYGYTF.

The chain couples TRBV7-9 to TRBJ2-7, with a tentative D call TRBD1 (5 bases). The CDR3 contains 13 residues. Between the trimmed V and J ends, which lost 1 base and 3 bases, there was a span of 7 bases. Germline V gene lookup returns CDR1 SEHNR and CDR2 FQNEAQ (reference sequence). Written as DNA, the CDR3 is TGTGCCAGCAGCTTAGACAGGTACTACGAGCAGTACTTC. As protein: CASSLDRYYEQYF.

The chain carries TRBV19 and TRBJ2-2; TRBD2 matches 9 bases. The CDR3 consists of 15 residues. The germline CDR1 and CDR2 sequences are LNHDA and SQIVND (reference sequence). Trimming took 10 bases from V and 7 from J; bases not matched to a gene: 13. In nucleotides, the CDR3 is TGTGCCACCCTATCAGGTAGCGGGAGTCGCGGGGAGCTGTTTTTT. Protein product: CATLSGSGSRGELFF.

This sequence joins TRBV19 and TRBJ2-2; the match to TRBD1 covers 11 bases. The J segment lost 4 bases and the V segment lost 8 bases, leaving 3 bases of the junction unmatched. The germline V gene encodes CDR1 LNHDA and CDR2 SQIVND (reference sequence). The CDR3 totals 14 residues. This CDR3 reads CASRTGGSTGELFF. Written as DNA, the CDR3 is TGTGCCAGTCGGACAGGGGGCAGCACCGGGGAGCTGTTTTTT.

This clone was observed a handful of times. The chain links TRBV6-6 to TRBJ1-2; 7 positions agree with TRBD1. The trim removed 10 bases at V and 0 bases at J, leaving 8 bases unmatched. This CDR3 has 14 residues. Germline V gene data show CDR1 as MNHNY and CDR2 as SVGAGI (reference sequence). The CDR3 protein is CATTAGTANYGYTF. The CDR3 bases are TGTGCCACCACTGCCGGGACAGCTAACTATGGCTACACCTTC.

This chain uses TRBV6-2 or TRBV6-3 with TRBJ1-2; 7 bases fit TRBD1. Germline CDR1 is MNHEY and CDR2 is SVGEGT. V trimming: 6 bases; J trimming: 8 bases; junction bases outside the gene matches: 9. The CDR3 totals 13 residues. The CDR3 sequence: CASSLQGFRGYTF. CDR3 bases: TGTGCCAGCAGCCTACAGGGGTTTCGGGGCTACACCTTC.

V is TRBV6-1 and J is TRBJ2-3; D is unresolved. This CDR3 is 15 amino acids long. Trimming stripped 1 base from V and 0 bases from J, with 8 bases between. CDR1 and CDR2 from the germline V gene are MNHNS and SASEGT. The CDR3 sequence: CASSEGELSTDTQYF. The CDR3 DNA reads TGTGCCAGCAGTGAAGGGGAACTTAGCACAGATACGCAGTATTTT.